This T cell receptor (beta chain) was sequenced in a study of blood T cell repertoires in COVID-19. Overall study context: Acute-phase and convalescent COVID-19 samples originated in the United States, Italy and Spain. PBMCs, B-cell-depleted T cells, or T cells provided the cDNA or gDNA that made up the material.

This clone showed up just once. Original analysis: How many nucleated cells were present was estimated from reference gene primer amplification. Measured with immunoSEQ multiplex PCR; TCRdb has only the in-frame clones, and not every one. The V and J calls and clone size are taken from that table; D and trimming were inferred from the DNA. The table includes 95,000 to 150,000 clones, around nine tenths detected once. The CDR3 extends over 14 amino acids. CDR1 and CDR2 from the germline V gene are MNHNY and SVGAGI (reference sequence). Trimming left V 2 bases short and J 2 bases short, with 10 bases between.

Sequencing was performed on peripheral blood. V gene TRBV6-6 combines with J gene TRBJ2-7; D may be TRBD1 (6 bases). The clonotype originates from a woman aged 80 or over with acute or convalescent COVID-19. Written as DNA, the CDR3 is TGTGCCAGCAGTTACGCCCAGGGGCCCTACGAGCAGTACTTC. Residues: CASSYAQGPYEQYF.